These 25 T cell receptor beta chains were sequenced from one sample in a study of cytotoxic CD8 clonotypes in ibrutinib-treated CLL. The method was immunoSEQ multiplex PCR; TCRdb's version includes in-frame clones alone and lacks a portion of them. The sample holds over 9,000 clones, 79% seen once. Material: PBMCs, obtained at disease progression, from a patient treated with ibrutinib. The receptors come from a human donor with chronic lymphocytic leukemia.

The chain couples TRBV6-5 to TRBJ2-3; no firm D call. The germline gives CDR1 MNHEY, CDR2 SVGAGI. V was shortened by 4 bases and J by 0 bases, with 8 bases between the two germline ends. This CDR3 contains 14 residues. This CDR3 is CASSFSTSTDTQYF. DNA for the CDR3: TGTGCCAGCAGTTTCTCCACTAGCACAGATACGCAGTATTTT.

J is TRBJ2-2 and V is TRBV5-1; 7 nucleotides align to TRBD1. The CDR3 loop spans 15 amino acids. The J segment lost 4 bases and the V segment lost 4 bases, leaving 7 bases of the junction unmatched. The V gene's germline CDR1 is SGHRS and CDR2 YFSETQ. CDR3 bases: TGCGCCAGCAGCCTAGGGGGCGCGGGCACCGGGGAGCTGTTTTTT. The encoded protein is CASSLGGAGTGELFF.

This chain connects TRBV6-5 to TRBJ2-7; D remains ambiguous. This CDR3 region has 11 residues. From germline, CDR1 is MNHEY and CDR2 SVGAGI. The V end lost 5 bases, the J end lost 1 base, and 3 bases lay between the germline ends. Here the CDR3 reads CASSQSYEQYF. As DNA, the CDR3 is TGTGCCAGCAGTCAGTCCTACGAGCAGTACTTC.

The chain uses TRBV30 and TRBJ1-2; no definite D call. V was cut by 1 base and J by 8 bases, with 14 bases left in between. The CDR3 length is 13 residues. Germline-derived CDR1 and CDR2 are GTSNPN and SVGIG (reference sequence). CDR3 protein: CAWSAELVRGYTF. In DNA form, the CDR3 reads TGTGCCTGGAGTGCAGAATTGGTGAGGGGCTACACCTTC.

The rearrangement uses TRBV5-1 and TRBJ1-5, with TRBD1 matching over 9 bases. This CDR3 comprises 15 residues. With V trimmed by 2 bases and J by 4 bases, 4 bases remained unmatched. CDR1 SGHRS and CDR2 YFSETQ come from the germline V gene. This CDR3 is CASSFTGGKNQPQHF. Here the CDR3 DNA reads TGCGCCAGCAGCTTCACAGGGGGCAAGAATCAGCCCCAGCATTTT.

The gene calls are TRBV5-1 and TRBJ1-1; D possibly corresponds to TRBD1 (5 bases). The CDR3 has 14 amino acids. Trimming pared 2 bases from V and 4 bases from J, leaving 12 bases between. In germline, CDR1 is SGHRS, CDR2 YFSETQ. The CDR3 region is CASSFILGGTEAFF. The CDR3 DNA is TGCGCCAGCAGCTTCATCCTCGGGGGCACTGAAGCTTTCTTT.

DNA for the CDR3: TGTGCCAGCAGTGTTACGGGTGAGGGCGAGCAGTACTTC. The encoded protein is CASSVTGEGEQYF. The gene calls are TRBV2 and TRBJ2-7; possibly TRBD2 for D (5 bases). The germline V gene has CDR1 SNHLY and CDR2 FYNNEI. This CDR3 has 13 amino acids. V shed 4 bases and J shed 6 bases, with 13 bases lying between them.

The J gene is TRBJ1-5, the V gene TRBV6-1, with 8 bases matching TRBD1. This CDR3 contains 17 residues. Germline-derived CDR1 and CDR2 are MNHNS and SASEGT. V lost 2 bases, J lost 3 bases, and 9 bases stayed unmatched. The CDR3 region has the DNA TGTGCCAGCAGTGAAAGGACAGGGTCATGGGACAATCAGCCCCAGCATTTT. Its protein product is CASSERTGSWDNQPQHF.

The chain uses TRBV18 and TRBJ2-1; TRBD2 matches at 9 bases. From germline, CDR1 is KGHSH and CDR2 LQKENI. V lost 4 bases, J lost 0 bases, and 4 bases stayed unmatched. This CDR3 has 16 residues. The CDR3 DNA is TGTGCCAGCTCACTTTTTAGCGGGAGCTCCTACAATGAGCAGTTCTTC. The encoded protein is CASSLFSGSSYNEQFF.

This chain links TRBV30 with TRBJ2-5; 8 positions match TRBD1. Losses at the gene ends were 4 bases for V and 1 base for J; bases not matched to a gene: 2. CDR3 length: 13 residues. Germline V lookup: CDR1 GTSNPN, CDR2 SVGIG (reference sequence). The CDR3: CAWTGGFQETQYF. CDR3 bases: TGTGCCTGGACAGGGGGCTTCCAAGAGACCCAGTACTTC.

V and J are TRBV19 and TRBJ2-1, with 7 bases fitting TRBD2. The CDR3 sequence is 15 residues long. V was pared by 3 bases and J by 6 bases, with 8 bases of the junction left unmatched. Germline V CDR1 and CDR2: LNHDA, SQIVND (reference sequence). CDR3 region: CASSISFRGSNEQFF. The CDR3, as DNA: TGTGCCAGTAGTATTTCCTTTCGCGGGAGCAATGAGCAGTTCTTC. Using reference TRBV19 and TRBJ2-1 for the parts outside the CDR3, the full variable domain is DGGITQSPKYLFRKEGQNVTLSCEQNLNHDAMYWYRQDPGQGLRLIYYSQIVNDFQKGDIAEGYSVSREKKESFPLTVTSAQKNPTAFYLCASSISFRGSNEQFFGPGTRLTVL.

The chain uses TRBV5-8 and TRBJ2-1; D possibly uses TRBD1 or TRBD2 (5 bases each). The V end was cut by 2 bases, the J end by 8 bases, with 17 bases between. The CDR3 length is 15 residues. Germline V gives CDR1 SGHTS, CDR2 YDEGEE. The CDR3 nucleotides read TGTGCCAGCAGCTTTCTAGGGGCAGGGAGCGATGAGCAGTTCTTC. It specifies CASSFLGAGSDEQFF.

The V call is TRBV9, the J call TRBJ1-5; D gene ambiguous. Germline lookup yields CDR1 SGDLS and CDR2 YYNGEE. Trimming cost V 0 bases and J 4 bases, with 11 bases left between them. The CDR3 length is 15 residues. CDR3 region: CASSVAEGLNQPQHF. CDR3 sequence (DNA): TGTGCCAGCAGCGTAGCTGAGGGCCTTAATCAGCCCCAGCATTTT. The full variable domain, completed using reference TRBV9 and TRBJ1-5, is DSGVTQTPKHLITATGQRVTLRCSPRSGDLSVYWYQQSLDQGLQFLIQYYNGEERAKGNILERFSAQQFPDLHSELNLSSLELGDSALYFCASSVAEGLNQPQHFGDGTRLSIL.

The rearrangement joins TRBV5-1 to TRBJ2-4; D call uncertain. Germline assignment: CDR1 SGHRS and CDR2 YFSETQ. Trimming removed 1 base at V and 9 bases at J, with 11 bases between. The CDR3 covers 13 residues. DNA of the CDR3: TGCGCCAGCAGCTTGTGGGGAACAGCCATTCAGTACTTC. Translation gives CASSLWGTAIQYF.

V gene TRBV4-1 combines with J gene TRBJ1-1; 7 nucleotides agree with TRBD1. V shed 6 bases, J shed 8 bases, and the junction held 24 bases outside the gene matches. Germline V CDR1 and CDR2: MGHRA, YSYEKL. CDR3 length equals 18 residues. This CDR3 reads CASSQQAGKGGQGREAFF. In DNA form, the CDR3 reads TGCGCCAGCAGTCAACAAGCTGGGAAAGGGGGCCAGGGGAGAGAAGCTTTCTTT.

The DNA of the CDR3 is TGTGCCAGCCCATATACTGAAGCTTTCTTT. Amino acids: CASPYTEAFF. The V and J genes are TRBV11-2 and TRBJ1-1; no reliable D call. Germline V gene sequence: CDR1 SGHAT, CDR2 FQNNGV. The ends were cut back, 8 bases at V and 5 bases at J, with 6 bases in the middle. The CDR3 covers 10 residues. Based on the CDR3 plus reference TRBV11-2 and TRBJ1-1, the full variable domain is EAGVAQSPRYKIIEKRQSVAFWCNPISGHATLYWYQQILGQGPKLLIQFQNNGVVDDSQLPKDRFSAERLKGVDSTLKIQPAKLEDSAVYLCASPYTEAFFGQGTRLTVV.

CDR3 in DNA: TGTGCCAGCAGCTTGAGGGGAGGGCCCCAGCATTTT. It yields the protein CASSLRGGPQHF. The rearrangement links TRBV5-6 to TRBJ1-5; tentative D call: TRBD1 (5 bases). Germline-derived CDR1 and CDR2 are SGHDT and YYEEEE. The V end was cut by 1 base, the J end by 9 bases, with 8 bases between. This CDR3 comprises 12 residues.

The rearrangement joins TRBV4-1 to TRBJ1-4; D is perhaps TRBD1 (5 bases). Deletions cut 0 bases from V and 5 bases from J, with 10 bases between. The CDR3 is made up of 15 amino acids. Germline V gene data show CDR1 as MGHRA and CDR2 as YSYEKL. In nucleotides, the CDR3 is TGCGCCAGCAGCCAAGAAAGGGACTTGAATGAAAAACTGTTTTTT. This sequence encodes CASSQERDLNEKLFF.

The chain joins TRBV6-6 to TRBJ1-4; 7 bases agree with TRBD1. V shed 6 bases, J shed 5 bases, and the junction held 12 bases outside the gene matches. Looked up from germline, CDR1 is MNHNY and CDR2 is SVGAGI (reference sequence). The CDR3 runs 16 residues. The CDR3 protein is CASSPGTATRNEKLFF. In nucleotides, the CDR3 is TGTGCCAGCAGCCCTGGGACAGCAACTAGGAATGAAAAACTGTTTTTT.

V usage is TRBV15 and J usage is TRBJ2-7, with D unresolved. The CDR3 covers 15 residues. CDR1 and CDR2 from the germline V gene are LNHNV and YYDKDF (reference sequence). V was shortened by 0 bases and J by 4 bases, with 13 bases between the two germline ends. Here the CDR3 DNA reads TGTGCCACCAGCAGAGATGTGGATGTCATTTACGAGCAGTACTTC. The encoded protein is CATSRDVDVIYEQYF.

The gene calls are TRBV18 and TRBJ2-1; a weak D match, TRBD1 (6 bases). Trimming stripped 0 bases from V and 6 bases from J, with 12 bases between. The germline CDR1 and CDR2 sequences are KGHSH and LQKENI. The CDR3 sequence is 15 residues long. CDR3 loop: CASSPPTGGGNEQFF. CDR3 sequence (DNA): TGTGCCAGCTCACCACCGACTGGGGGCGGCAATGAGCAGTTCTTC.

In its sample, this clone ranks as medium-sized. V usage is TRBV2 and J usage is TRBJ2-7, with 7 positions matching TRBD1. This CDR3 spans 13 amino acids. J lost 5 bases, V lost 7 bases, and 8 bases had no gene match. Germline CDR1 and CDR2: SNHLY and FYNNEI. The CDR3 sequence is CASKGLRGHEQYF. CDR3 coding DNA: TGTGCCAGCAAGGGTTTGAGGGGGCACGAGCAGTACTTC.

This rearrangement joins TRBV2 to TRBJ2-5; D unresolved. This CDR3 has 13 residues. Between the trimmed V and J ends, which lost 7 bases and 5 bases, there was a span of 14 bases. Germline loops: CDR1 SNHLY, CDR2 FYNNEI. The CDR3 here is CASKLTIIETQYF. In DNA, the CDR3 is TGTGCCAGCAAATTGACAATAATTGAGACCCAGTACTTC.

This chain's CDR3 is CASSFRGAYTDTQYF. CDR3 nucleotides: TGTGCCAGCAGCTTCCGGGGGGCCTACACAGATACGCAGTATTTT. The chain is built from TRBV11-2 and TRBJ2-3, with D possibly matching TRBD2 (7 bases). The V gene's germline CDR1 is SGHAT and CDR2 FQNNGV. V lost 3 bases, J lost 2 bases, and 12 bases lay in between. The CDR3 spans 15 residues. Based on the CDR3 plus reference TRBV11-2 and TRBJ2-3, the full variable domain is EAGVAQSPRYKIIEKRQSVAFWCNPISGHATLYWYQQILGQGPKLLIQFQNNGVVDDSQLPKDRFSAERLKGVDSTLKIQPAKLEDSAVYLCASSFRGAYTDTQYFGPGTRLTVL.

The chain is built from TRBV6-1 and TRBJ1-6; 7 bases match TRBD1. Per the germline V gene, CDR1 is MNHNS and CDR2 is SASEGT. The length of the CDR3 is 16 residues. V dropped 4 bases and J dropped 5; count of bases not matched to a gene: 8. CDR3 sequence (DNA): TGTGCCAGCAGTGGGAAACAGGGGTTTAATAATTCACCCCTCCACTTT. Amino acid sequence: CASSGKQGFNNSPLHF.